The 3 T cell receptor beta chains below were found in one sample sequenced in a study of cytomegalovirus exposure and HLA in healthy donors. The study ran its PCR with 60 Vbeta and 13 Jbeta primers. This table comes from immunoSEQ multiplex PCR, and its TCRdb copy is limited to in-frame clones, with some not included. The sample yields about 210,000 clones, more than 75% seen once. The sequenced sample consisted of PBMCs. The receptors shown here come from a man in his forties in good health and CMV-seropositive.

The gene calls are TRBV27 and TRBJ2-1; 8 bases match TRBD1. Germline CDR1 reads MNHEY; CDR2 reads SMNVEV (reference sequence). The CDR3 has 16 residues. V dropped 2 bases and J dropped 7; count of bases not matched to a gene: 10. CDR3 residues: CASSLRALTGENEQFF. CDR3 nucleotides: TGTGCCAGCAGTTTACGGGCCCTGACAGGGGAGAATGAGCAGTTCTTC.

V usage is TRBV2 and J usage is TRBJ1-2, with D tentatively TRBD1 (5 bases). The CDR3 is made up of 16 amino acids. V dropped 5 bases and J dropped 4 bases, with 20 bases sitting between them. The V gene's germline CDR1 is SNHLY and CDR2 FYNNEI. CDR3 residues: CASSPTRSGPGYGYTF. CDR3 DNA sequence: TGTGCCAGCAGTCCAACCCGATCAGGGCCCGGCTATGGCTACACCTTC.

The V call is TRBV2, the J call TRBJ1-2; 9 bases map to TRBD1. With 6 bases clipped from V and 7 bases from J, the junction kept 15 bases outside the gene matches. This CDR3 is 16 amino acids long. Per germline, CDR1 SNHLY and CDR2 FYNNEI. CDR3 sequence reads: CASRPGEGQGKRGYTF. CDR3 bases: TGTGCCAGCAGACCTGGAGAGGGACAGGGAAAGCGTGGCTACACCTTC.